The rows below give T cell receptor beta chains drawn from one sample of a study of T and B cells in COVID-19 patients. TCRdb reanalysed the multiplex PCR reads using MiXCR and keeps one entry per CDR3 protein. The sample carries about 5,100 distinct CDR3 sequences, about a fifth recorded once. The sample consisted of blood. Receptors originate from a human donor with active COVID-19. The CDR3 runs from the conserved cysteine through the conserved F or W. D genes are given only for firm matches. Some rows mark clone size as missing; the rest say once, few, many or name a class of expanded clone.

size	V	D	J	CDR3	DNA
medium-sized	TRBV7-9	NA	TRBJ1-6	CASSLDHSPLHF	TGTGCCAGCAGCTTAGACCATTCACCCCTCCACTTT
medium-sized	TRBV12-3/TRBV12-4	NA	TRBJ2-2	CASSLWFPNTGELFF	TGTGCCAGCAGTTTATGGTTTCCGAACACCGGGGAGCTGTTTTTT
NA	TRBV5-1	NA	TRBJ1-1	CASRFRGDGMNTEAFF	TGCGCCAGCAGATTCAGGGGAGATGGCATGAACACTGAAGCTTTCTTT
few	TRBV10-3	NA	TRBJ2-7	CAISSGSILYGEQYF	TGTGCCATCAGTTCGGGATCTATACTGTATGGCGAGCAGTACTTC
medium-sized	TRBV12-3/TRBV12-4	NA	TRBJ1-2	CASSSRDVDFYGYTF	TGTGCCAGCAGTTCCCGGGACGTTGATTTCTATGGCTACACCTTC
large	TRBV19	NA	TRBJ2-1	CASSNKNEQFF	TGTGCCAGTAGTAATAAAAATGAGCAGTTCTTC
large	TRBV19	NA	TRBJ2-5	CASSITATYQETQYF	TGTGCCAGTAGTATAACGGCGACCTACCAAGAGACCCAGTACTTC
NA	TRBV12-3/TRBV12-4	NA	TRBJ1-3	CASSLSGSGNTIYF	TGTGCCAGCAGTTTATCAGGGTCCGGAAACACCATATATTTT
medium-sized	TRBV5-6	NA	TRBJ1-4	CASSLYTKEEKLFF	TGTGCCAGCAGCCTCTACACCAAGGAAGAAAAACTGTTTTTT
once	TRBV20-1	NA	TRBJ2-5	CSARNRDKGETQYF	TGCAGTGCTAGAAACAGGGACAAGGGAGAGACCCAGTACTTC
medium-sized	TRBV13	TRBD2	TRBJ2-1	CASRRESTYNEQFF	TGTGCCAGCAGGCGGGAGTCCACCTACAATGAGCAGTTCTTC
medium-sized	TRBV15	TRBD1	TRBJ2-7	CATSRKLQGNVHEQYF	TGTGCCACCAGCAGGAAATTACAGGGGAACGTCCACGAGCAGTACTTC
large	TRBV19	NA	TRBJ2-5	CASSQPKSTQYF	TGTGCCAGTAGTCAGCCCAAATCGACCCAGTACTTC
few	TRBV28	NA	TRBJ2-7	CASSLGTYEQYF	TGTGCCAGCAGTTTAGGAACCTACGAGCAGTACTTC
NA	TRBV12-3/TRBV12-4	NA	TRBJ1-1	CASSLQAGRNTEAFF	TGTGCCAGCAGTTTACAGGCAGGACGGAACACTGAAGCTTTCTTT
medium-sized	TRBV10-3	TRBD2	TRBJ2-3	CAISVTSGGTSTDTQYF	TGTGCCATCAGTGTGACTAGCGGGGGGACTAGCACAGATACGCAGTATTTT
large	TRBV19	NA	TRBJ2-1	CASRDLLGRSYNEQFF	TGTGCCAGTAGGGACCTCCTAGGAAGGTCCTACAATGAGCAGTTCTTC
few	TRBV20-1	NA	TRBJ2-7	CSGGEVAGEQYF	TGCAGTGGGGGGGAGGTAGCTGGCGAGCAGTACTTC
medium-sized	TRBV19	NA	TRBJ1-1	CASKNRDRNTEAFF	TGTGCCAGTAAAAACAGGGATAGGAACACTGAAGCTTTCTTT
many	TRBV18	NA	TRBJ1-2	CASSPWAQDGYTF	TGTGCCAGCTCACCATGGGCACAGGATGGCTACACCTTC
many	TRBV27	NA	TRBJ1-1	CASSPGGAGTEAFF	TGTGCCAGCAGCCCCGGTGGCGCCGGCACTGAAGCTTTCTTT
few	TRBV7-2	NA	TRBJ1-6	CASSLFIPGSPLHF	TGTGCCAGCAGCTTATTTATTCCGGGATCACCCCTCCACTTT
medium-sized	TRBV6-1	NA	TRBJ2-7	CASSAGAASPYEQYF	TGTGCCAGCAGTGCGGGGGCCGCTTCCCCCTACGAGCAGTACTTC
once	TRBV29-1	NA	TRBJ1-4	CSVAPEKNGKLFF	TGCAGCGTTGCACCTGAGAAGAATGGAAAACTGTTTTTT